This T cell receptor beta chain was documented in a study of blood T cell repertoires in COVID-19. Across the whole study: Sources were T cells, B-cell-depleted T cells, or PBMCs; the material itself was cDNA or gDNA.

Germline V CDR1 and CDR2: KGHDR, SFDVKD. V trimming: 1 base; J trimming: 7 bases; junction bases outside the gene matches: 5. CDR3 size: 16 residues. Per the authors' pipeline: Reference gene primer amplification yielded estimated nucleated cell counts. Generated by immunoSEQ multiplex PCR, the TCRdb table keeps only in-frame clones and is missing some. V and J calls plus clone size are reproduced from that table; the DNA served to infer D and trimming. The sample has 350,000 to 450,000 clones; about 85% are singletons. This chain uses TRBV24-1 with TRBJ2-1; 11 nucleotides agree with TRBD2. This clonotype originated in a woman under 30 with acute or convalescent COVID-19. The specimen was peripheral blood. CDR3 protein: CATSDLVASGRNEQFF. As DNA, the CDR3 is TGTGCCACCAGTGATTTAGTCGCTAGCGGGAGGAATGAGCAGTTCTTC.